This TCR beta chain was recorded in a study of T cells in Graves' hyperthyroidism and ophthalmopathy. Study results and caveats: Among clonotypes expanded in thyroid above 0.001, most were also found in blood.

Trimming stripped 1 base from V and 1 base from J, with 13 bases between. The length of the CDR3 is 17 residues. From germline, CDR1 is SGHTA and CDR2 FQGNSA. Amplification of TCR beta CDR3 regions was performed using RNA transcripts as template. HTBI primers were used for first-round RT-PCR of the TCR CDR3. Each CDR3 protein is one row after TCRdb ran MiXCR on the multiplex PCR reads. The sample shows about 360,000 distinct CDR3 sequences, approximately 13% of them seen only once. This clonotype was picked up a small number of times. Its antigen is not known. The chain recombines TRBV7-2 with TRBJ2-2; D is undetermined. The TCR originated in a man in his thirties or forties with Graves' hyperthyroidism that later progressed to Graves' ophthalmopathy. What was sequenced was blood. The CDR3 here is CASSLVRSNVNTGELFF. CDR3 DNA sequence: TGTGCCAGCAGCTTAGTCCGTTCGAATGTGAACACCGGGGAGCTGTTTTTT.